The T cell receptor beta chain under discussion was sequenced for a study of blood T cell repertoires in COVID-19. Individuals drawn from 24 US areas were roughly 18 to 100 years old. Profiling relied on immunoSEQ multiplex PCR, and the TCRdb table lists in-frame clones only, not all of them. The sample records 350,000 to 450,000 clones, approximately 91% being singletons. Germline CDR1 SGDLS, CDR2 YYNGEE. V shed 3 bases and J shed 6 bases, with 19 bases lying between them. The CDR3 length is 15 residues. This clone occurred once. The genes are TRBV9 and TRBJ2-7, with D possibly being TRBD2 (5 bases). This receptor was taken from a woman between 40 and 55 years old who had been exposed to COVID-19. Sequenced sample: PBMCs or T cells enriched from blood (not recorded which). The CDR3 protein is CASSAAPGYWGEQYF. CDR3 DNA: TGTGCCAGCAGCGCTGCCCCGGGATACTGGGGCGAGCAGTACTTC.